This T cell receptor beta chain emerged from a study of CD8+ T cells in alopecia areata. Looking at the study overall: Patients in the treated group were given tofacitinib by mouth, 5 to 10 mg twice a day.

Germline V gives CDR1 GTSNPN, CDR2 SVGIG (reference sequence). The V gene lost 0 bases and the J gene lost 5 bases, with 10 bases spanning the gap. CDR3 length equals 13 residues. Noted treatment: oral pan-JAK inhibitor, 5-10 mg twice daily. Lesional scalp punch biopsies and peripheral blood were collected from alopecia areata patients. Isolation of CD4+ and CD8+ T cells from PBMCs was achieved by sorting. Reverse transcribed after extraction, RNA yielded cDNA as the sequencing template. Method: immunoSEQ multiplex PCR; TCRdb's copy keeps in-frame clones and lacks some. The sample has about 200,000 clones; 58% are singletons.

The chain couples TRBV30 to TRBJ2-5; D gene uncertain. The clonotype comes from a human donor with alopecia areata. The specimen comprised CD4+ T cells sorted from blood, sampled at week 24, from a patient treated with tofacitinib. CDR3 in amino acids: CAWSVFKGETQYF. DNA of the CDR3: TGTGCCTGGAGTGTATTTAAAGGGGAGACCCAGTACTTC.